The rows below give T cell receptor beta chains drawn from one sample of a study of T cells in tuberculosis. TCRdb keeps only in-frame clones here, not all; method: immunoSEQ multiplex PCR. The sample has about 24,000 clones; about 95% are singletons. Sequences were obtained from PBMCs. The receptor set was obtained from a donor between 5 and 29 years old with latent tuberculosis or without tuberculosis infection. Each CDR3 is given with its conserved first and last residue. Fields, in order: V gene, CDR3 protein.

v_call: TRBV7-3; cdr3_aa: CASSSRRENTEAFF
v_call: TRBV5-4; cdr3_aa: CASSLAGGGQPQHF
v_call: TRBV11-2; cdr3_aa: CASSALGWRTGELFF
v_call: TRBV7-2; cdr3_aa: CASSSAGESTDTQYF
v_call: TRBV5-8; cdr3_aa: CASSPGRAGWISGNTIYF
v_call: TRBV4-1; cdr3_aa: CASSQGADEQFF
v_call: TRBV12-5; cdr3_aa: CASGLAQVRGANVLTF
v_call: TRBV6-6; cdr3_aa: CASSYSTQTNEQFF
v_call: TRBV4-1; cdr3_aa: CASSRGSEQGYGYTF
v_call: TRBV29-1; cdr3_aa: CSVESVYGYTF
v_call: TRBV9; cdr3_aa: CASSAERGSSPLHF
v_call: TRBV11-2; cdr3_aa: CASSLVRGRADTQYF
v_call: TRBV5-6; cdr3_aa: CASSLGLSGGAQYF
v_call: TRBV5-1; cdr3_aa: CASSLELFDYGYTF
v_call: TRBV7-2; cdr3_aa: CASSLGIATDTQYF
v_call: TRBV12-5; cdr3_aa: CASGARDRGWETQYF
v_call: TRBV19; cdr3_aa: CASSPLGGDSGELFF
v_call: TRBV30; cdr3_aa: CAWSVAAPGQVFF
v_call: TRBV18; cdr3_aa: CASSLQGSETQYF
v_call: TRBV11-2; cdr3_aa: CASSLLALGAGEQYF
v_call: TRBV28; cdr3_aa: CASSSTGVTEAFF
v_call: TRBV11-2; cdr3_aa: CASSLDRLKEQYF
v_call: TRBV15; cdr3_aa: CATSGGDNQPQHF
v_call: TRBV9; cdr3_aa: CASSTDGGNSPLHF
v_call: TRBV29-1; cdr3_aa: CSVGQANTGELFF
v_call: TRBV27; cdr3_aa: CASSLSGTRQETQYF
v_call: TRBV9; cdr3_aa: CASSERQGFNSPLHF
v_call: TRBV7-3; cdr3_aa: CASSRNILSGNTIYF
v_call: TRBV18; cdr3_aa: CASSRNSILEYEQYF